One sample yielded the 11 T cell receptor beta chains listed below, sequenced in a study of regulatory T cells in long-lasting Graves disease. As to time point: persistent/refractory GD, antithyroid drugs over 5 years with positive TRAb. RNA isolated from PBMCs was used to make the TCR library. Construction of the TCR beta libraries employed iRepertoire HTBI primers in conjunction with Arm-PCR of CDR3 regions. TCRdb processed the multiplex PCR reads anew with MiXCR; each CDR3 protein has one entry. The sample shows approximately 380,000 distinct CDR3 sequences, less than 25% of them seen only once. The sequences come from peripheral blood mononuclear cells (PBMCs), collected when the disease was refractory, from a patient treated with antithyroid drugs. These receptors all stem from a female donor with Graves disease.

Comments on this clonotype: A much bigger clone sits one base away, suggesting this may be a read error. The CDR3 protein is CASSGGLQYQETQYF. CDR3 DNA sequence: TGTGCCAGCAGTGGGGGACTCCAGTACCAAGAGACCCAGTACTTC. The J gene is TRBJ2-5, the V gene TRBV9, with D possibly matching TRBD2 (6 bases). This CDR3 comprises 15 residues. CDR1 and CDR2 from the germline V gene are SGDLS and YYNGEE. Deletions cut 5 bases from V and 0 bases from J, with 14 bases between.

The J gene is TRBJ2-2, the V gene TRBV7-3; the match to TRBD2 covers 7 bases. V lost 8 bases, J lost 2 bases, and 2 bases stayed unmatched. The CDR3 totals 13 residues. Per the germline V gene, CDR1 is SGHTA and CDR2 is FQGTGA. The CDR3: CASSSGNTGELFF. The CDR3 DNA is TGTGCCAGCTCTAGCGGAAACACCGGGGAGCTGTTTTTT.

This clonotype was seen ten or more times. This chain links TRBV27 with TRBJ2-2; 10 bases are a match to TRBD2. With V trimmed by 5 bases and J by 7 bases, 16 bases remained unmatched. Germline assignment: CDR1 MNHEY and CDR2 SMNVEV (reference sequence). The CDR3 length is 18 residues. The CDR3 region has the DNA TGTGCCAGCAGTCCTCTGAGTGTGGTAGCGGGAGGATTCGGGGAGCTGTTTTTT. It specifies CASSPLSVVAGGFGELFF.

V is TRBV6-4 and J is TRBJ2-7; D remains unclear. The length of the CDR3 is 12 residues. CDR1 MRHNA and CDR2 SNTAGT come from the germline V gene. Between the trimmed V and J ends, which lost 10 bases and 6 bases, there was a span of 16 bases. The DNA for the CDR3 is TGTGCCACCGCCGGGCCTGGAAGCGAGCAGTACTTC. This sequence encodes CATAGPGSEQYF.

The gene calls are TRBV2 and TRBJ2-6, with 11 bases aligning to TRBD1. This CDR3 spans 19 amino acids. V dropped 6 bases and J dropped 0; count of bases not matched to a gene: 10. CDR1 and CDR2 from the germline V gene are SNHLY and FYNNEI. CDR3 bases: TGTGCCAGCAGGGTGGACAGGGGGCGGGGGCGCTCTGGGGCCAACGTCCTGACTTTC. This sequence encodes CASRVDRGRGRSGANVLTF. The full variable domain, in which reference TRBV2 and TRBJ2-6 provide the parts outside the CDR3, is EPEVTQTPSHQVTQMGQEVILRCVPISNHLYFYWYRQILGQKVEFLVSFYNNEISEKSEIFDDQFSVERPDGSNFTLKIRSTKLEDSAMYFCASRVDRGRGRSGANVLTFGAGSRLTVL.

This clonotype was seen a few times. The chain joins TRBV7-2 to TRBJ2-7; a weak D match, TRBD2 (6 bases). The V end lost 5 bases, the J end lost 6 bases, and 11 bases lay between the germline ends. Germline values: CDR1 SGHTA, CDR2 FQGNSA. The CDR3 runs to 12 residues. CDR3 loop: CASSQAGSEQYF. The DNA for the CDR3 is TGTGCCAGCAGCCAGGCGGGGTCCGAGCAGTACTTC.

Many counts were recorded for this clonotype. This chain links TRBV12-3 or TRBV12-4 with TRBJ2-4; TRBD2 matches at 10 bases. The CDR3 has 16 amino acids. The J segment lost 3 bases and the V segment lost 5 bases, leaving 7 bases of the junction unmatched. The CDR3 protein is CASSPLAGDDKNIQYF. The DNA for the CDR3 is TGTGCCAGCAGTCCCCTAGCGGGAGACGACAAAAACATTCAGTACTTC.

V gene TRBV20-1 combines with J gene TRBJ1-2, with D possibly TRBD1 on 5 matching bases. Trimming removed 2 bases from V and 5 bases from J, with 12 bases in between. The V gene's germline CDR1 is DFQATT and CDR2 SNEGSKA (reference sequence). CDR3 length: 13 amino acids. The CDR3 DNA sequence: TGCAGTGCTAGATGGGGACTCTCGTATGGCTACACCTTC. This sequence encodes CSARWGLSYGYTF.

This chain joins TRBV6-7 and TRBJ1-2; possible D gene TRBD1, 6 bases. Being an ORF, TRBV6-7 has a function that is uncertain. This CDR3 spans 16 amino acids. Trimming left V 8 bases short and J 5 bases short, with 24 bases between. CDR3 region: CASRRTPLRGVYGYTF. The CDR3, as DNA: TGTGCCAGCCGGAGGACACCGTTGAGGGGGGTGTATGGCTACACCTTC.

In this sample, this clonotype turned up many times. The chain recombines TRBV7-9 with TRBJ2-5; possible D gene TRBD2, 6 bases. With 8 bases removed from V and 5 bases from J, the gap between germline ends came to 15 bases. This CDR3 spans 13 amino acids. Germline values: CDR1 SEHNR, CDR2 FQNEAQ (reference sequence). The DNA of the CDR3 is TGTGCCAGCGCCTCCCGGGGAGGTGAGACCCAGTACTTC. This gives the protein CASASRGGETQYF.

At least ten counts were recorded for this clonotype. V usage is TRBV6-2 or TRBV6-3 and J usage is TRBJ1-1; 7 positions match TRBD1. This CDR3 is built from 14 residues. Trimming removed 2 bases from V and 6 bases from J; junction bases left unmatched: 6. Per the germline V gene, CDR1 is MNHEY and CDR2 is SVGEGT. CDR3 sequence reads: CASSYTSGGAEAFF. The CDR3 DNA reads as TGTGCCAGCAGTTACACTTCAGGGGGTGCTGAAGCTTTCTTT.